This TCR beta chain was profiled in a study of cytomegalovirus exposure and HLA in healthy donors. Study-level points and caveats: A classifier reportedly called cytomegalovirus status with high sensitivity and specificity. Compared with the roughly 700-donor mean, an Asian-associated ancestry cluster reportedly had fewer N-insertions, according to a later analysis. Available immune exposure information was restricted to CMV serostatus only.

Use of 60 Vbeta and 13 Jbeta primers characterized the PCR. Libraries were prepared by immunoSEQ multiplex PCR; TCRdb keeps only in-frame clonotypes and omits some of them. This sample lists 95,000 to 150,000 clones; its ten largest clones have 0.9% to 1.2%. In nominal health when sampled, donors likely had unrecorded immune exposures nonetheless. Concerning this clone itself: What it binds is unknown.

V dropped 5 bases and J dropped 2 bases, with 13 bases sitting between them. The CDR3 runs 14 residues. From germline, CDR1 is MNHEY and CDR2 SMNVEV (reference sequence). The sequenced material came from PBMCs. The chain has TRBV27 and TRBJ2-7; D gene ambiguous. This clonotype originated in a man aged 18 to 29 in good health and CMV-seronegative. This chain's CDR3 is CASSLRTATYEQYF. CDR3 bases: TGTGCCAGCAGTCTACGAACCGCGACCTACGAGCAGTACTTC.